This TCR beta chain was found in a study of shared clonotypes between healthy human individuals. Naive CD8 cells comprised CD45RO-negative, CCR7-positively selected cells, excluding terminally differentiated effector memory CD45RA+ cells. There were no recent acute infections or vaccinations among the donors, who were healthy HIV-negative adults. In this sample, this clone turned up once. Its antigen is still unknown. Deep level was the assay's run setting. Here immunoSEQ multiplex PCR was the method, and the copy in TCRdb shows in-frame clones only, minus some. The sample contains hundreds of thousands of clones, around 96% of which appear only once. Study-wide results and limits: Sampling included only blood; tissue repertoires likely differ. Generation probability values for non-shared clonotypes were lower than those for clonotypes shared by all four donors.

The receptor was derived from a woman in her 30s in good health. The sequenced sample was naive CD8+ T cells sorted from blood.

CDR3 sequence: CASRSAGGPAYEQYF. The CDR3 DNA reads as TGTGCCAGCAGATCTGCGGGAGGGCCGGCCTACGAGCAGTACTTC. The gene calls are TRBV2 and TRBJ2-7, with TRBD2 identical over 9 bases. The V gene end was trimmed by 6 bases and the J gene end by 2 bases; junction bases not matched to a gene: 8. The CDR3 runs 15 residues. Germline V lookup: CDR1 SNHLY, CDR2 FYNNEI.